One TCR beta chain is described in this entry. Its antigen remains unknown. These data are taken from a study of OX40 agonist ivuxolimab in advanced cancers. Study outcomes and limitations: The mean number of expanded clones was higher in CD8+ T cells than in CD4+.

Profiling relied on immunoSEQ multiplex PCR, and the TCRdb table lists in-frame clones only, not all of them. This sample has about 42,000 clones, with more than 75% found just once. V was clipped by 0 bases and J by 6 bases; unmatched bases: 4. The CDR3 contains 14 residues. Germline lookup yields CDR1 SGHAT and CDR2 FQNNGV. The TCR originated in an adult with an advanced solid tumor such as melanoma, head and neck, liver or kidney cancer. The source material was CD4+ or CD8+ T cells sorted from blood, sampled in a trial of the OX40 agonist ivuxolimab. The genes are TRBV11-2 and TRBJ1-2, with 7 bases lining up with TRBD1. In nucleotides, the CDR3 is TGTGCCAGCAGCTTAGAGAACAGGGGCGATGGCTACACCTTC. Protein sequence: CASSLENRGDGYTF.